These T cell receptor beta chains were read from a single sample in a study of cytomegalovirus exposure and HLA in healthy donors. Using immunoSEQ multiplex PCR, the repertoire was profiled, and TCRdb retains in-frame clones only, with some absent. Of around 52,000 clones in the sample, more than 85% were seen once. Material: PBMCs. The receptors were sampled from a woman aged 18-29 years in good health and CMV-seronegative. The CDR3 runs from the conserved cysteine through the conserved F or W. The order of the fields is V gene, J gene, clone size, D gene, CDR3 DNA, CDR3 protein. The D gene is left open where the match is weak. Only some rows state a clone size, as once, few, many or a class for expanded clones.

V: TRBV4-1
J: TRBJ2-5
size: NA
D: NA
DNA: TGCGCCAGCAGCCATTCCTCCCAAGAGACCCAGTACTTC
CDR3: CASSHSSQETQYF

V: TRBV21-1
J: TRBJ2-2
size: NA
D: NA
DNA: TGTGCCAGCAGCATCTCAAGGAGTGGAGGGGAGCTGTTTTTT
CDR3: CASSISRSGGELFF

V: TRBV27
J: TRBJ1-2
size: once
D: NA
DNA: TGTGCCAGCGCTAGTCCTAACTATGGCTACACCTTC
CDR3: CASASPNYGYTF

V: TRBV5-4
J: TRBJ2-2
size: NA
D: NA
DNA: TGTGCCAGCAGCTTGGGACGGGGAGCGAACACCGGGGAGCTGTTTTTT
CDR3: CASSLGRGANTGELFF

V: TRBV29-1
J: TRBJ2-5
size: NA
D: NA
DNA: TGCAGCTTCGCCCGACAGGCAGAGACCCAGTACTTC
CDR3: CSFARQAETQYF

V: TRBV19
J: TRBJ2-1
size: NA
D: TRBD2
DNA: TGTGCCAGTGGATCCGCCAGGACTAGATATTTCGATGAGCAGTTCTTC
CDR3: CASGSARTRYFDEQFF

V: TRBV11-2
J: TRBJ2-3
size: NA
D: NA
DNA: TGTGCCAGCAGCTTAGACAGGGCTCAGTATTTT
CDR3: CASSLDRAQYF

V: TRBV19
J: TRBJ2-1
size: NA
D: TRBD2
DNA: TGTGCCAGTAGTACAACTAGCGGGGGAGGCTACAATGAGCAGTTCTTC
CDR3: CASSTTSGGGYNEQFF

V: TRBV28
J: TRBJ2-1
size: once
D: TRBD2
DNA: TGTGCCAGCAGTCCCTCTATGCGGGTAGCGGGAGAAAACAATGAGCAGTTCTTC
CDR3: CASSPSMRVAGENNEQFF

V: TRBV25-1
J: TRBJ2-4
size: NA
D: NA
DNA: TGTGCCAGCAGTGCCGTAAATGAGAGGCGAAACATTCAGTACTTC
CDR3: CASSAVNERRNIQYF

V: TRBV7-2
J: TRBJ2-2
size: NA
D: NA
DNA: TGTGCCAGCAGCATCGGCAGGGGAGCCGGGGAGCTGTTTTTT
CDR3: CASSIGRGAGELFF

V: TRBV19
J: TRBJ2-7
size: NA
D: TRBD1
DNA: TGTGCCAGTAGTAGTTTACAGGGGGCCTACGAGCAGTACTTC
CDR3: CASSSLQGAYEQYF

V: TRBV2
J: TRBJ2-3
size: NA
D: TRBD2
DNA: TGTGCCAGCAACAAGCGGGGTACCGGCACAGATACGCAGTATTTT
CDR3: CASNKRGTGTDTQYF

V: TRBV29-1
J: TRBJ2-5
size: NA
D: TRBD2
DNA: TGCAGCGCTGACGTAGCGGGCGGGAGTGAGACCCAGTACTTC
CDR3: CSADVAGGSETQYF

V: TRBV7-9
J: TRBJ2-3
size: NA
D: NA
DNA: TGTGCCAGCAGCGGGAGACCCGATGGGGTGGCAGATACGCAGTATTTT
CDR3: CASSGRPDGVADTQYF

V: TRBV27
J: TRBJ2-5
size: NA
D: NA
DNA: TGTGCCAGCAGTTTTCAGGGGGGCGAAGAGACCCAGTACTTC
CDR3: CASSFQGGEETQYF

V: TRBV2
J: TRBJ2-2
size: NA
D: TRBD2
DNA: TGTGCCAGCAGTGAAGCGGGGCTAGCGGGACCCGGGGAGCTGTTTTTT
CDR3: CASSEAGLAGPGELFF

V: TRBV6-1
J: TRBJ1-3
size: once
D: TRBD1
DNA: TGTGCCAGCAGTGAAGTTGACAGGGGAAGATTCGGAAACACCATATATTTT
CDR3: CASSEVDRGRFGNTIYF

V: TRBV2
J: TRBJ2-7
size: NA
D: TRBD2
DNA: TGTGCCAGCAGTGACGGGCTAGCGGGTTACGAGCAGTACTTC
CDR3: CASSDGLAGYEQYF

V: TRBV27
J: TRBJ2-3
size: NA
D: TRBD1
DNA: TGTGCCAGCAGTCCGGAGACAGGGTTGGGCACATATACGCAGTATTTT
CDR3: CASSPETGLGTYTQYF

V: TRBV2
J: TRBJ1-4
size: NA
D: TRBD1
DNA: TGTGCCAGCCTGGACAGGGTCGGAAATGAAAAACTGTTTTTT
CDR3: CASLDRVGNEKLFF

V: TRBV6-5
J: TRBJ2-3
size: NA
D: NA
DNA: TGTGCCAGCAGTTCCATGACTAGTCAGGTGGATACGCAGTATTTT
CDR3: CASSSMTSQVDTQYF

V: TRBV25-1
J: TRBJ1-1
size: NA
D: TRBD1
DNA: TGTGCCAGCAGTGAGTCCCGGGACAGGGACGGTGAAGCTTTCTTT
CDR3: CASSESRDRDGEAFF

V: TRBV6-6
J: TRBJ1-1
size: once
D: NA
DNA: TGTGCCAGCAGTTACCCCTCAGACAGTGAAGCTTTCTTT
CDR3: CASSYPSDSEAFF

V: TRBV6-1
J: TRBJ2-7
size: few
D: NA
DNA: TGTGCCAGCAGTGAAGCGTGGCAGGGGAACTACGAGCAGTACTTC
CDR3: CASSEAWQGNYEQYF

V: TRBV5-1
J: TRBJ2-7
size: NA
D: TRBD1
DNA: TGCGCCAGCAGCCTCCGGGACAGAGACTACGAGCAGTACTTC
CDR3: CASSLRDRDYEQYF

V: TRBV19
J: TRBJ2-7
size: NA
D: TRBD1
DNA: TGTGCCAGTAGTACAGGACAGGGACCCTACGAGCAGTACTTC
CDR3: CASSTGQGPYEQYF

V: TRBV29-1
J: TRBJ2-1
size: NA
D: NA
DNA: TGCAGCGTTGTCCACGGGGGTGGGCCCCCACAGCAGTTCTTC
CDR3: CSVVHGGGPPQQFF

V: TRBV5-1
J: TRBJ2-3
size: NA
D: NA
DNA: TGCGCCAGCAGCTTGGGGGCAGCCCCTAGCACAGATACGCAGTATTTT
CDR3: CASSLGAAPSTDTQYF